Below, one T cell receptor beta chain is given with its context. This clonotype has a count of ten or more. No antigen is known for it. No base quality information exists; no much larger clone differs at one position. The library was produced with PCR. For sequencing, an Illumina HiSeq 4000 was employed. Bulk TCR libraries were prepared as previously described, using TCR primers listed in Table S5. Total RNA was purified with the Qiagen AllPrep DNA/RNA kit. Reads from multiple sequencing runs of the same library were pooled before analysis. Under the source paper's analysis protocol: Reads were retained only if the reads had an exact TCR constant sequence, and the retained reads were trimmed to 150 nt and grouped according to their 12-nt molecular barcodes. Reads within each barcode group were sub-clustered using a 15% Levenshtein threshold, and quality-weighted consensus sequences were constructed for each RNA molecule. Non-functional sequences were filtered out, along with any lower-count sequence sitting one edit away from another sequence. Based on a fit of two negative binomial distributions, barcode sub-clusters having less than 20% of the maximum read count were discarded. Using fastp at Q25 and MiXCR, TCRdb reprocessed the public reads and kept productive beta chains. One record per CDR3 amino acid sequence lists the most common genes and DNA. These V and J calls originate from TCRdb's pipeline instead of the authors' own analysis. Recorded for this sample are 550,000 to 750,000 distinct CDR3 sequences; nearly 20% of them occurred a single time. The ten top clones hold roughly 0.83% of the sample.

Libraries of naive CD8 T cells were generated from about 19,000 to 1,100,000 sorted cells, with 10%, 30% or 50% of the purified RNA used. On a BD FACSAria II, naive CD8 T cells were FACS-sorted as CD8+CD4-CCR7+CD45RA+ and collected into RLT Plus buffer. To test detection sensitivity, Jurkat RNA equal to 9 to 10 TCR copies was added to samples of roughly 18,000-1,000,000 naive CD8 T cells. CD8 T cells were enriched using RosetteSep CD8+ T Cell Enrichment Cocktail and Ficoll-Paque, and the enriched cells then underwent ACK red cell lysis. The source of the sample is a study of molecular identifiers for immune sequencing clone quantification (dated by TCRdb to the late 2010s). The study in broad terms: For a replicate experiment, RNA from approximately 20,000 or 100,000 naive CD8 T cells was divided into five aliquots, of which four were sequenced. This methods study used CD8 T cells to benchmark TCR RNA copy counting and molecular-identifier clustering-based TCR repertoire sequencing (MIDCIRS).

From its cysteine to its phenylalanine, the CDR3 spans 14 amino acids. The read is trimmed to its CDR3 DNA, 42 bases read in frame from base 1. CDR1 and CDR2, looked up from the germline V gene, are MDHEN and SYDVKM. The junction carries 12 bases between V and J, which are trimmed by 7 bases and 0 bases respectively. Points the paper makes about the study in general: When barcode sub-clustering was left out, chimeric consensus sequences inflated TCR diversity, with chimeras reaching as high as 47%. Modeling estimated 2.5 to 3.5 recovered TCR RNA copies per cell, compared with about ten by digital PCR, which implies roughly 29% capture efficiency. The naive libraries included spiked-in Jurkat TCR RNA (more than nine copies' worth), and this Jurkat TCR RNA is not part of the donor repertoire. Clones above 20 RNA copies held over 99% of molecules in CMV-specific effector cells but under 1% in naive cells. Highly expanded clone sizes could be underestimated because identical TCR molecules may share a barcode. Spiked-in Jurkat TCR RNA equivalent to a single cell was reported to be detectable even among fewer than 1.2 million naive CD8 T cells.

Recombination linked TRBV28 to TRBJ1-1; the D gene is not confidently resolved. The source of this sequence is a human donor in good health. Some libraries in this study had Jurkat cell RNA spiked in. What was sequenced was naive CD8+ T cells from blood, with Jurkat cell RNA spiked in. The sample's cell subset or site, from its label and the paper: FACS-sorted CD8+CD4-CCR7+CD45RA+ naive T cells. The CDR3 has the sequence CASNLLRMNTEAFF. The base sequence is TGTGCCAGCAATCTTCTACGGATGAACACTGAAGCTTTCTTT.